This is a list of T cell receptor beta chains from one sample in a study of T cell responses to AZD1222 COVID-19 vaccine. Libraries were prepared by immunoSEQ multiplex PCR; TCRdb keeps only in-frame clonotypes and omits some of them. There are about 120,000 clones in the sample; 92% occur only once, and 11% to 15% lies in the top ten. The input for sequencing was peripheral blood, taken on day 0 of AZD1222 vaccination. All receptors come from an adult in good health. Each CDR3 is given with its conserved first and last residue. The D gene is left open where the match is weak. Rows give clone size only sometimes, using once, few, many, or a class for an expanded clone.

TGTGCCAGCAGCTCCTCGACCCACCTACAGTACCCACTTGACACTGAAGCTTTCTTT,CASSSSTHLQYPLDTEAFF,.,TRBJ1-1,TRBV13,.
TGTGCCAGCAGCTTAGGCGAGAACACTGAAGCTTTCTTT,CASSLGENTEAFF,.,TRBJ1-1,TRBV11-3,.
TGTGCCAGCAGTACGACAGATACGCAGTATTTT,CASSTTDTQYF,.,TRBJ2-3,TRBV6-6,.
TGTGCCAGCAGCCCCCAGCTCGGACAGGGCTACGAGCAGTACTTC,CASSPQLGQGYEQYF,TRBD1,TRBJ2-7,TRBV13,.
TGTGCCAGCAGTCGACAGGGGGCCTATGGCTACACCTTC,CASSRQGAYGYTF,TRBD1,TRBJ1-2,TRBV14,once
TGTGCCAGCAGCCTACAGCGGACTAGCGGGACTAATGAGCAGTTCTTC,CASSLQRTSGTNEQFF,TRBD2,TRBJ2-1,TRBV27,once
TGTGCCAGCAGTTTATGCTGGGAGGGACTATCTTCAGAGACCCAGTACTTC,CASSLCWEGLSSETQYF,TRBD2,TRBJ2-5,TRBV28,.
TGCGCCAGCAGCTTGGGATCCGGGACAGGGGCCTACGAGCAGTACTTC,CASSLGSGTGAYEQYF,TRBD1,TRBJ2-7,TRBV5-1,.
TGTGCCAGCAGCTTAGACAGGGTCGCAACTAATGAAAAACTGTTTTTT,CASSLDRVATNEKLFF,.,TRBJ1-4,TRBV7-9,.
TGTGCCACCAGCAGAGTAGTCGCAGGAGCTAACTATGGCTACACCTTC,CATSRVVAGANYGYTF,.,TRBJ1-2,TRBV15,.
TGTGCCTGGAGTTCAGGGAGAAGGCACACAGATACGCAGTATTTT,CAWSSGRRHTDTQYF,.,TRBJ2-3,TRBV30,.
TGTGCCAGCAGACTAGCGGGCGAGCAGTACTTC,CASRLAGEQYF,TRBD2,TRBJ2-7,TRBV6-5,.
TGTGCCAGCTCACCATATGGGGGTCCGGAGACCCAGTACTTC,CASSPYGGPETQYF,.,TRBJ2-5,TRBV18,.
TGTGCCAGCAGCGTAGAACTAGCGGGAGGGTACAATGAGCAGTTCTTC,CASSVELAGGYNEQFF,TRBD2,TRBJ2-1,TRBV9,.
TGTGCCAGCAGTCCCTCGGGGTACACTGAAGCTTTCTTT,CASSPSGYTEAFF,.,TRBJ1-1,TRBV28,.
TGTGCCACCAGCCGACCGGGACAGAAGTTAGTCTATGGCTACACCTTC,CATSRPGQKLVYGYTF,TRBD1,TRBJ1-2,TRBV15,.
TGTGCCAGCAGCTTCAAGTGGGACAGCACCTATGGCTACACCTTC,CASSFKWDSTYGYTF,TRBD1,TRBJ1-2,TRBV5-6,once
TGTGCCAGCAGCGTAGGGGGGGGCTGGGATCAGCCCCAGCATTTT,CASSVGGGWDQPQHF,.,TRBJ1-5,TRBV9,.
TGTGCCAGCAGCACTGGGGGGGACAGGGCTGAATCCGGGGAGCTGTTTTTT,CASSTGGDRAESGELFF,.,TRBJ2-2,TRBV21-1,.
TGTGCCAGTAGTCTCGGACCCACCTCCTACGAGCAGTACTTC,CASSLGPTSYEQYF,.,TRBJ2-7,TRBV19,.
TGCGCCAGCAGCGGAGGGACAGGGGATCAGCCCCAGCATTTT,CASSGGTGDQPQHF,TRBD1,TRBJ1-5,TRBV5-1,.
TGTGCCAGCAGCGTAGTCGGGGGGACCCAGTACTTC,CASSVVGGTQYF,.,TRBJ2-5,TRBV9,once
TGTGCCAGCATCCTTTCCGTTAGCGGGGTCAATGAGCAGTTCTTC,CASILSVSGVNEQFF,TRBD2,TRBJ2-1,TRBV7-9,.